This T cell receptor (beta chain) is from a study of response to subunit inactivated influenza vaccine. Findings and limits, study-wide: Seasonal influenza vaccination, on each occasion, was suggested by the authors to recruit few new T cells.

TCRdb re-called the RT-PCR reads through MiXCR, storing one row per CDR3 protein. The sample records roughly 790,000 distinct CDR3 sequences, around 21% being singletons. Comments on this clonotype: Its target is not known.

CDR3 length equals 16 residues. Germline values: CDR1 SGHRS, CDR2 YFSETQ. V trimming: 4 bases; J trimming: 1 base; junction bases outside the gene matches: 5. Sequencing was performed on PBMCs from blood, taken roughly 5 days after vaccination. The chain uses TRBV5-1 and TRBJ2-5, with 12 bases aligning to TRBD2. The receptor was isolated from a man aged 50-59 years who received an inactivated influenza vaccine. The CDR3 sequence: CASSRTSGMAQETQYF. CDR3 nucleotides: TGCGCCAGCAGCCGGACTAGCGGGATGGCCCAAGAGACCCAGTACTTC.